The source of this T cell receptor (beta chain) is a study of T cell responses to AZD1222 COVID-19 vaccine. Sequencing was performed with immunoSEQ multiplex PCR; in TCRdb, only in-frame clones are kept and a portion is missing. The table records some 130,000 clones, 90% to 95% of them present only once. The germline V gene has CDR1 MDHEN and CDR2 SYDVKM. The CDR3 runs to 15 residues. The V gene lost 6 bases and the J gene lost 0 bases, with 13 bases spanning the gap. Remarks on this clone: The antigen is not known.

Regarding the study as a whole: Spike-wide coverage was observed for vaccine-associated CD4 TCRs, with dominant responses at 160-218 and 743-854. It was only a handful of AZD1222 recipients who were seropositive at baseline. Receipt of two AZD1222 doses was followed by a rise in Spike-specific TCR breadth and depth.

V and J are TRBV28 and TRBJ2-3; tentative D call: TRBD2 (6 bases). This TCR was sampled from an adult in good health. Specimen: peripheral blood, collected on day 0 of AZD1222 vaccination. The CDR3 reads CASSRGTSSTDTQYF. In DNA, the CDR3 is TGTGCCAGCAGCCGCGGGACTTCAAGCACAGATACGCAGTATTTT.